This T cell receptor beta chain was identified during a study of cytomegalovirus exposure and HLA in healthy donors. Study-wide results and limits: Clonal expansion, a later analysis showed, was greater in HLA-associated TCR beta chains than in equally common others. Immune exposure information comprised only CMV serostatus.

CDR3 length equals 15 residues. V lost 6 bases and J lost 3; bases outside the gene matches: 5. Germline V gene data show CDR1 as MDHEN and CDR2 as SYDVKM. On this clone itself: No antigen is known for it.

The study ran its PCR with 60 Vbeta and 13 Jbeta primers. Method: immunoSEQ multiplex PCR; TCRdb's copy keeps in-frame clones and lacks some. The sample holds roughly 110,000 clones, about 74% seen once. Sequences were obtained from PBMCs. The clonotype originates from a woman in her thirties or forties in good health and CMV-seropositive. This sequence joins TRBV28 and TRBJ2-7, with 13 nucleotides matching TRBD2. The CDR3 reads CASRGGLAGNYEQYF. The CDR3 DNA reads as TGTGCCAGCAGGGGGGGACTAGCGGGGAACTACGAGCAGTACTTC.